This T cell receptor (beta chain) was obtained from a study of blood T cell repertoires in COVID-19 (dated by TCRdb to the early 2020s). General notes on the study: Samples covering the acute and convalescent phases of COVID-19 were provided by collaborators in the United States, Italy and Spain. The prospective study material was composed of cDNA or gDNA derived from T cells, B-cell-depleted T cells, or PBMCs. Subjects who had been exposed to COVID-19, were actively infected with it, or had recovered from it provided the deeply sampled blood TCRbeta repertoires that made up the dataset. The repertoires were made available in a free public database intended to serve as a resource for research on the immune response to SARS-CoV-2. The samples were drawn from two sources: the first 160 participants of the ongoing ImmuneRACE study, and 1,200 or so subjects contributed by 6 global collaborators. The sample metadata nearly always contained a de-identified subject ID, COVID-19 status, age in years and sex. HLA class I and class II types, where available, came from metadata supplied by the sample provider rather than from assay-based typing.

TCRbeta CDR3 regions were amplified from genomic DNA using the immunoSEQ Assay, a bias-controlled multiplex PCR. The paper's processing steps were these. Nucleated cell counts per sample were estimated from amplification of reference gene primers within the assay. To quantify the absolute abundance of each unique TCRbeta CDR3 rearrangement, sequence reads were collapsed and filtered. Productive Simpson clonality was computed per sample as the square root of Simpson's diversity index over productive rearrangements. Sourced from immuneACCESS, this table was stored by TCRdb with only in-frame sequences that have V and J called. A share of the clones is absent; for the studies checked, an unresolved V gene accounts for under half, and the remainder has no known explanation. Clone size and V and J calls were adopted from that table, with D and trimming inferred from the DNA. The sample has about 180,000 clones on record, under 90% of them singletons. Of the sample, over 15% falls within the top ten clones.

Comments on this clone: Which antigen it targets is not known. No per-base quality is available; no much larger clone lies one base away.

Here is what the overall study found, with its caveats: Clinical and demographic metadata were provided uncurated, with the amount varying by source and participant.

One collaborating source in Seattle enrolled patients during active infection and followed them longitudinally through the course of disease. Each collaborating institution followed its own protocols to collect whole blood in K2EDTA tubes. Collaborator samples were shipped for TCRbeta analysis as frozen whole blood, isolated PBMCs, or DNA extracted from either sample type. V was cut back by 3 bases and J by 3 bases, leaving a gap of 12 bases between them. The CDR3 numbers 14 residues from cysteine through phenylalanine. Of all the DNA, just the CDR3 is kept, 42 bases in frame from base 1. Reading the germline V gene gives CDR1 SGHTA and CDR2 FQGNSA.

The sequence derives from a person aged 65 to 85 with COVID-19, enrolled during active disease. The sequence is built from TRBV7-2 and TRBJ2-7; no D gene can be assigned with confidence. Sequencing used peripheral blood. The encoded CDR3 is CASSFTTDYYEQYF. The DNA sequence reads TGTGCCAGCAGCTTTACCACAGATTACTACGAGCAGTACTTC.